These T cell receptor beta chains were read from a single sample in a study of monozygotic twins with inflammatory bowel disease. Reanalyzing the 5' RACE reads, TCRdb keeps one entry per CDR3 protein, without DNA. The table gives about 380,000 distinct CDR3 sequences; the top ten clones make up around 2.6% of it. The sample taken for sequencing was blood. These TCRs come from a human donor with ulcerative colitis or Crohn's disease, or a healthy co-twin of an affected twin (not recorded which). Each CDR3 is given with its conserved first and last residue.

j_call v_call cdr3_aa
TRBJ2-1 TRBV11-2 CASSPPPRIPASNEQFF
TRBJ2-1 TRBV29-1 CSVGRRGAYNEQFF
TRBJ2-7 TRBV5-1 CASGAPGSSYEQYF
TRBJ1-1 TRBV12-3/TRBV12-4 CASSLRPYNTEAFF
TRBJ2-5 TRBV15 CATSNPGQVLETQYF
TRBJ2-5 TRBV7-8 CASSLATGVEETQYF
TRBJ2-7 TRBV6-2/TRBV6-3 CASSSAFPGSDYEQYF
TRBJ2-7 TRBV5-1 CASSDPSGATEQYF
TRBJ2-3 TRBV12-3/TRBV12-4 CASSLLPYNTDTQYF
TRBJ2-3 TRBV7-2 CASSPPGRRTDTQYF
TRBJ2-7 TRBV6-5 CASSYTGDPYEQYF
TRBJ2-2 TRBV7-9 CASGGDPPGGELFF
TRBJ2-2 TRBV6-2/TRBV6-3 CASRFFPGQSTGELFF
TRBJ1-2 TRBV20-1 CSATGHVLGYTF
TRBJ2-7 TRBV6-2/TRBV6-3 CASSYDGTGAPYEQYF
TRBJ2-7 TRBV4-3 CASSRDSGNYEQYF
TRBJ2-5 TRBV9 CASSLFSGGAWETQYF
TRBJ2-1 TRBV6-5 CASTLRREQFF
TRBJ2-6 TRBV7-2 CASRVIGTLGANVLTF
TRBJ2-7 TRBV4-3 CASSQDFGQGETYEQYF
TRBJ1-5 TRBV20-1 CSASRLDRRNQPQHF
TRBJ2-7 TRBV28 CASAFSGQQYF
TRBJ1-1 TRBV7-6 CASSLVGQLNTEAFF
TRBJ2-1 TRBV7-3 CASALPGAPYNEQFF
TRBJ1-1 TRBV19 CASSIGAGNTEAFF
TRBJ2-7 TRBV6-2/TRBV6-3 CASSQRTGQGSYEQYF
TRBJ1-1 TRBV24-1 CATSDTETHTEAFF
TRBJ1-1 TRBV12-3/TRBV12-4 CASSKHRGRSSEAFF